The 17 T cell receptor beta chains given below trace back to one sample, sequenced in a study of patients and donors after allogeneic stem cell transplantation. One entry per CDR3 protein, called by TCRdb with MiXCR from the RT-PCR reads. The data contain 920,000 or so distinct CDR3 sequences, approximately 19% of them seen just once; the ten biggest clones take up 5.5% to 6.5%. The sample was blood, either unsorted or a sorted T cell fraction (not recorded which). These receptors were obtained from a human donor who was either an allogeneic HSCT recipient or a stem cell or donor lymphocyte infusion donor (not recorded which). It is not recorded whose cells these are; they may come from a transplant donor.

Many counts were recorded for this clonotype. The V call is TRBV4-2, the J call TRBJ2-2; no definite D call. The CDR3 length is 15 residues. V shed 0 bases and J shed 1 base, with 6 bases lying between them. CDR1 and CDR2 (germline): LGHNA, YNFKEQ. The CDR3 nucleotides read TGTGCCAGCAGCCAAGACCTAAGGAACACCGGGGAGCTGTTTTTT. Amino acids: CASSQDLRNTGELFF.

J is TRBJ1-4 and V is TRBV11-3; D call uncertain. This CDR3 is built from 12 residues. V gave up 5 bases and J gave up 8 bases, with 9 bases separating them. Germline V gene lookup returns CDR1 SGHNT and CDR2 YENEEA. CDR3 region: CASSRGGEKLFF. The CDR3 bases are TGTGCCAGCAGCCGAGGCGGGGAAAAACTGTTTTTT. The whole variable domain, remainder taken from reference TRBV11-3 and TRBJ1-4, is EAGVVQSPRYKIIEKKQPVAFWCNPISGHNTLYWYLQNLGQGPELLIRYENEEAVDDSQLPKDRFSAERLKGVDSTLKIQPAELGDSAVYLCASSRGGEKLFFGSGTQLSVL.

The chain has TRBV6-5 and TRBJ2-7; D is possibly TRBD2 (6 bases). CDR3 length equals 19 residues. Trimming stripped 2 bases from V and 4 bases from J, with 27 bases between. Per the germline V gene, CDR1 is MNHEY and CDR2 is SVGAGI. CDR3 region: CASSYMDGRLVNFRYEQYF. DNA for the CDR3: TGTGCCAGCAGTTACATGGATGGTCGACTAGTCAATTTTCGGTACGAGCAGTACTTC.

This sequence joins TRBV5-1 and TRBJ2-7, with 9 bases that match TRBD1. J was trimmed by 3 bases and V by 4 bases; bases with no gene match: 8. This CDR3 is built from 15 residues. Germline lookup yields CDR1 SGHRS and CDR2 YFSETQ. The CDR3 protein is CASSLDAGQGYEQYF. The CDR3 bases are TGCGCCAGCAGCCTGGATGCGGGACAGGGCTACGAGCAGTACTTC.

This clonotype occurred many times. V usage is TRBV10-3 and J usage is TRBJ2-2; no firm D call. This CDR3 has 12 residues. The germline gives CDR1 ENHRY, CDR2 SYGVKD. V lost 3 bases, J lost 4 bases, and 3 bases lay in between. In nucleotides, the CDR3 is TGTGCCATCAGTGACCTCACCGGGGAGCTGTTTTTT. Its protein is CAISDLTGELFF.

This clonotype was seen a few times. This sequence joins TRBV12-3 or TRBV12-4 and TRBJ2-5; the match to TRBD1 covers 12 bases. The V and J ends lost 5 bases and 4 bases, in that order; junction bases with no gene match: 8. This CDR3 comprises 16 residues. CDR3 residues: CASSAGTGGRAETQYF. In DNA form, the CDR3 reads TGTGCCAGCAGTGCCGGGACAGGGGGCCGCGCAGAGACCCAGTACTTC.

The gene calls are TRBV12-3 or TRBV12-4 and TRBJ1-3; perhaps TRBD1 as D (5 bases). V was pared by 6 bases and J by 9 bases, with 27 bases between. The CDR3 consists of 17 residues. For the CDR3, the DNA is TGTGCCAGCAGCTCTTGGACCTTGGACACCCGGAAGATCACCATATATTTT. Translating gives CASSSWTLDTRKITIYF.

This chain uses TRBV6-6 with TRBJ2-5; 8 nucleotides line up with TRBD1. The CDR3 runs to 13 residues. Germline V gives CDR1 MNHNY, CDR2 SVGAGI (reference sequence). The J segment lost 6 bases and the V segment lost 5 bases, leaving 5 bases of the junction unmatched. In DNA, the CDR3 is TGTGCCAGCAGTGCAGGGGGCGCACAGACCCAGTACTTC. Translated: CASSAGGAQTQYF.

This clonotype appeared a few times. V is TRBV5-6 and J is TRBJ2-3, with 14 positions matching TRBD2. Trimming at V came to 1 base and at J to 1 base, leaving 11 bases not matched to a gene. The germline V gene encodes CDR1 SGHDT and CDR2 YYEEEE. The CDR3 consists of 20 residues. CDR3 region: CASSLTPGLAGVVGTDTQYF. CDR3 DNA sequence: TGTGCCAGCAGCTTGACCCCGGGACTAGCGGGAGTAGTCGGCACAGATACGCAGTATTTT. The entire variable domain, with the rest obtained from reference TRBV5-6 and TRBJ2-3, is as follows: DAGVTQSPTHLIKTRGQQVTLRCSPKSGHDTVSWYQQALGQGPQFIFQYYEEEERQRGNFPDRFSGHQFPNYSSELNVNALLLGDSALYLCASSLTPGLAGVVGTDTQYFGPGTRLTVL.

This clonotype appeared many times. The gene calls are TRBV12-3 or TRBV12-4 and TRBJ1-6; D not certain. The CDR3 spans 13 residues. V shed 7 bases and J shed 7 bases, with 11 bases lying between them. The CDR3 DNA reads TGTGCCAGCACCACGACCCAGAATTCACCCCTCCACTTT. Translation gives CASTTTQNSPLHF.

This clonotype has just a few counts. DNA of the CDR3: TGTGCCAGCAGCCAGACTAGCGGGGGGGCCGTTTCCGGGGAGCTGTTTTTT. This encodes CASSQTSGGAVSGELFF. J is TRBJ2-2 and V is TRBV7-2; 14 bases are a match to TRBD2. This CDR3 spans 17 amino acids. The V gene's germline CDR1 is SGHTA and CDR2 FQGNSA. Germline trimming cut 5 bases from V and 6 bases from J; bases unmatched to any gene: 8.

CDR3 loop: CSAWSGEASTDTQYF. Here the CDR3 DNA reads TGCAGTGCTTGGAGCGGAGAAGCTAGCACAGATACGCAGTATTTT. The rearrangement links TRBV20-1 to TRBJ2-3; D possibly corresponds to TRBD2 (5 bases). V was shortened by 5 bases and J by 0 bases, with 15 bases between the two germline ends. There are 15 residues in the CDR3. The germline V gene has CDR1 DFQATT and CDR2 SNEGSKA (reference sequence).

This clonotype was counted only a few times. CDR3 nucleotides: TGTGCCACCAGTGATTCATATGGAGTATACAATGAGCAGTTCTTC. It translates to CATSDSYGVYNEQFF. The gene calls are TRBV24-1 and TRBJ2-1, with unresolved D. CDR3 length: 15 residues. V dropped 2 bases and J dropped 4 bases, with 11 bases sitting between them. Germline values: CDR1 KGHDR, CDR2 SFDVKD.

This clonotype showed up many times. This chain uses TRBV12-3 or TRBV12-4 with TRBJ1-5, with D unclear. Deletions cut 5 bases from V and 1 base from J, with 24 bases between. CDR3 size: 19 residues. The CDR3 protein is CASSRWLGGTATSNQPQHF. DNA for the CDR3: TGTGCCAGCAGTCGTTGGTTGGGCGGCACGGCCACCAGCAATCAGCCCCAGCATTTT.

This rearrangement joins TRBV6-5 to TRBJ2-1, with TRBD2 identical over 9 bases. The trim removed 0 bases at V and 8 bases at J, leaving 5 bases unmatched. The CDR3 length is 15 residues. Per the germline V gene, CDR1 is MNHEY and CDR2 is SVGAGI. The CDR3 DNA is TGTGCCAGCAGTTACTCGCCGGGACTAGCAGATGAGCAGTTCTTC. It codes for CASSYSPGLADEQFF.

The chain is built from TRBV7-6 and TRBJ1-6; 7 nucleotides align to TRBD1. The CDR3 loop spans 14 amino acids. Per the germline V gene, CDR1 is SGHVS and CDR2 is FNYEAQ. The J segment lost 8 bases and the V segment lost 5 bases, leaving 6 bases of the junction unmatched. The CDR3 spells CASSGRQGDSPLHF. The DNA of the CDR3 is TGTGCCAGCAGCGGCCGACAGGGTGATTCACCCCTCCACTTT.

The chain carries TRBV20-1 and TRBJ2-5; 7 nucleotides match TRBD2. CDR3 length: 15 residues. V trimming: 0 bases; J trimming: 5 bases; junction bases outside the gene matches: 9. Per germline, CDR1 DFQATT and CDR2 SNEGSKA (reference sequence). CDR3 sequence (DNA): TGCAGTGCTAGAGATGGCGTGCGGGGGACTGAGACCCAGTACTTC. Translating gives CSARDGVRGTETQYF.